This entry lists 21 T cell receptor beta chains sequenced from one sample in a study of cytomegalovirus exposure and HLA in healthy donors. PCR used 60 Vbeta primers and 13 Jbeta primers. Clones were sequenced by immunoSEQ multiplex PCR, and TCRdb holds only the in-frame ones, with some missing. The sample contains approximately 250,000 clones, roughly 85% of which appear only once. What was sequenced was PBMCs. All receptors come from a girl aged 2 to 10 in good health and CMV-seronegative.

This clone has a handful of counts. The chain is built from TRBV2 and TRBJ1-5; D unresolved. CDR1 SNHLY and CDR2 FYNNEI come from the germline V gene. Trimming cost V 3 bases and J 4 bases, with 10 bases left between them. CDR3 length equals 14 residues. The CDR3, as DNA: TGTGCCAGCAGTGATGGCCAGTTGAATCAGCCCCAGCATTTT. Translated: CASSDGQLNQPQHF.

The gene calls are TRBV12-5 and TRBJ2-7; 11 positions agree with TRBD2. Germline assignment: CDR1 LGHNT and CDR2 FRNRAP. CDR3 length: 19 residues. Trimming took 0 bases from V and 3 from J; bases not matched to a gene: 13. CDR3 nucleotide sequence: TGTGCTAGTGGTTTGGTAGTTTGGGGTACTAGCGGGAGAGTCTACGAGCAGTACTTC. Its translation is CASGLVVWGTSGRVYEQYF. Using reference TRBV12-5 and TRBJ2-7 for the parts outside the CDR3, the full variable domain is DARVTQTPRHKVTEMGQEVTMRCQPILGHNTVFWYRQTMMQGLELLAYFRNRAPLDDSGMPKDRFSAEMPDATLATLKIQPSEPRDSAVYFCASGLVVWGTSGRVYEQYFGPGTRLTVT.

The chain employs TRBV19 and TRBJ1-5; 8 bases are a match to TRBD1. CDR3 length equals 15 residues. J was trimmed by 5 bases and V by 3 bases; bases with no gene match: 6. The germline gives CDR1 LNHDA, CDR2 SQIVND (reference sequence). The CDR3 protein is CASSITGGGDQPQHF. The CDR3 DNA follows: TGTGCCAGTAGTATCACAGGGGGGGGTGATCAGCCCCAGCATTTT.

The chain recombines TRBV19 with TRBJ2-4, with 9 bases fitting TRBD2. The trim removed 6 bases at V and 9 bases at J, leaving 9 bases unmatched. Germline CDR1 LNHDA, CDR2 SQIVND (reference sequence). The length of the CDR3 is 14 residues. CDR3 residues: CASSRGGAGTIQYF. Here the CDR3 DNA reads TGTGCCAGTAGCCGCGGGGGGGCCGGAACCATTCAGTACTTC.

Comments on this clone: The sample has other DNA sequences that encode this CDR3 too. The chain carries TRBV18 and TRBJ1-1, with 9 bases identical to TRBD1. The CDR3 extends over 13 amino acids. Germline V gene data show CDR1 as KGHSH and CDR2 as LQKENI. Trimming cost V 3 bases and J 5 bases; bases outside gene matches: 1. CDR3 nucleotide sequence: TGTGCCAGCTCACCGGGGACAGGGACTGAAGCTTTCTTT. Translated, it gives CASSPGTGTEAFF.

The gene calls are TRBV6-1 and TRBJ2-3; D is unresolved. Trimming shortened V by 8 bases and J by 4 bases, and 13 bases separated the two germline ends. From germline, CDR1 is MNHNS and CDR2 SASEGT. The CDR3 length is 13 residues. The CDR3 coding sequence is TGTGCCAGCTCGGCTCTAGGCCCAGATACGCAGTATTTT. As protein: CASSALGPDTQYF.

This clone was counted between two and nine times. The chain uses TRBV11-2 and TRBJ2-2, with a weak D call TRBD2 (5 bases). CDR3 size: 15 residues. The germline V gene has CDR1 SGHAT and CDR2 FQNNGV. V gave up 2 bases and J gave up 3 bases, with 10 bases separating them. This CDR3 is CASSLILADTGELFF. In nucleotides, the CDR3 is TGTGCCAGCAGCTTAATTCTAGCTGACACCGGGGAGCTGTTTTTT.

The CDR3 nucleotides are TGTGCCAGCAGTTACTCGTCGAGTGCCGAGCAGTACTTC. Its translation is CASSYSSSAEQYF. The V call is TRBV6-6, the J call TRBJ2-7, with D hard to call. The length of the CDR3 is 13 residues. Germline loops: CDR1 MNHNY, CDR2 SVGAGI (reference sequence). Trimming removed 0 bases from V and 6 bases from J, with 9 bases in between.

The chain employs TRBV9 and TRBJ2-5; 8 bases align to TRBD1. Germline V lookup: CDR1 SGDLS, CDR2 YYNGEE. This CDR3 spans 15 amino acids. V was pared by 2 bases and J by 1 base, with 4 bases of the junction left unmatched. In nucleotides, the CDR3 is TGTGCCAGCAGCGTCAGGACAGGGCTCCAAGAGACCCAGTACTTC. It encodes CASSVRTGLQETQYF.

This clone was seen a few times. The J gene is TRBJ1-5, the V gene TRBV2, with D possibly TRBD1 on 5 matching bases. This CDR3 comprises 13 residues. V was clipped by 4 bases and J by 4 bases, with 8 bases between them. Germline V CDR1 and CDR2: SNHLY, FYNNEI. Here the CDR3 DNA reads TGTGCCAGCAGTGGACAGCTAAATCAGCCCCAGCATTTT. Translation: CASSGQLNQPQHF. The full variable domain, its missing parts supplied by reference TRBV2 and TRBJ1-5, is EPEVTQTPSHQVTQMGQEVILRCVPISNHLYFYWYRQILGQKVEFLVSFYNNEISEKSEIFDDQFSVERPDGSNFTLKIRSTKLEDSAMYFCASSGQLNQPQHFGDGTRLSIL.

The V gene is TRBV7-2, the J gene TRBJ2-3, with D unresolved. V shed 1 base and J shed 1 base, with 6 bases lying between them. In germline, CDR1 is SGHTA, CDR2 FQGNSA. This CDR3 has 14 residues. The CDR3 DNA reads TGTGCCAGCAGCTTAGAACCAGGCACAGATACGCAGTATTTT. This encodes CASSLEPGTDTQYF.

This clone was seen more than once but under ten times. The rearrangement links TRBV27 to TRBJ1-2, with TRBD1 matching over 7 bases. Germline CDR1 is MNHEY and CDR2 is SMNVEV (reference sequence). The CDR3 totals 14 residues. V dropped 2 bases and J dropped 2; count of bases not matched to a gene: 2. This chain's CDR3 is CASSLVQGNYGYTF. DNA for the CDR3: TGTGCCAGCAGTTTAGTACAGGGGAACTATGGCTACACCTTC.

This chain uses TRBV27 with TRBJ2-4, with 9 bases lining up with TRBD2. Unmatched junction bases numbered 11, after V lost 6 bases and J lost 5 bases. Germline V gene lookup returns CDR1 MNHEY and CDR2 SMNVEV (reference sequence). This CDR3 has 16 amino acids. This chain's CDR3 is CASRPYSGSWENIQYF. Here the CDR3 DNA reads TGTGCCAGCAGACCTTATAGCGGGAGCTGGGAAAACATTCAGTACTTC.

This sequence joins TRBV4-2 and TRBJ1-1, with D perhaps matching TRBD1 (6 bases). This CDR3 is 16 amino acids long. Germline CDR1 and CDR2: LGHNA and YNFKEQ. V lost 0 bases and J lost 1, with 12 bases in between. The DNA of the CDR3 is TGTGCCAGCAGCCAAGAAGGCGGGGGGCGGAACACTGAAGCTTTCTTT. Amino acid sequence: CASSQEGGGRNTEAFF.

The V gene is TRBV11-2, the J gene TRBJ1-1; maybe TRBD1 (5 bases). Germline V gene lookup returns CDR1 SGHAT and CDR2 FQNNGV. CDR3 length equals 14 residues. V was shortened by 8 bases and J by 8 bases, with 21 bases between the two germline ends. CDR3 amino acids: CASAGGSARGEAFF. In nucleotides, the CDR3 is TGTGCCAGCGCGGGGGGGTCCGCCCGGGGAGAAGCTTTCTTT.

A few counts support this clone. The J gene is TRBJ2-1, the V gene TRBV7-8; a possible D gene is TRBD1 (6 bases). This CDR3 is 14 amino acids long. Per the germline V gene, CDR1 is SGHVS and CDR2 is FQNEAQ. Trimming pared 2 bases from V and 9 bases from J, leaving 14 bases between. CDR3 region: CASSLPRGRGEQFF. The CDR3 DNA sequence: TGTGCCAGCAGCTTACCCAGGGGACGTGGTGAGCAGTTCTTC.

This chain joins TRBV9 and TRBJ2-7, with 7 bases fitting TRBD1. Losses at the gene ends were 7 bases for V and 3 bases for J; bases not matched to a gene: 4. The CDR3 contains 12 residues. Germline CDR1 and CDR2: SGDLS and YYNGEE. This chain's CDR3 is CASGTDCYEQYF. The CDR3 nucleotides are TGTGCCAGCGGGACAGACTGCTACGAGCAGTACTTC.

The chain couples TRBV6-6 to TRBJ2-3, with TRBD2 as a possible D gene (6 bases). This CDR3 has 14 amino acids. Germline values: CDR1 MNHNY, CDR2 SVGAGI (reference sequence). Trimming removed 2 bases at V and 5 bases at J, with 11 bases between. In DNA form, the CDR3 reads TGTGCCAGCAGTTACCCCTTCGGGGGAGATACGCAGTATTTT. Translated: CASSYPFGGDTQYF.

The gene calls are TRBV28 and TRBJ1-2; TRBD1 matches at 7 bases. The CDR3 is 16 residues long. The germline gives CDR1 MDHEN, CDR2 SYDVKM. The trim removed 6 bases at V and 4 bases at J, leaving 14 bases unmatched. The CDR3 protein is CASRLWSAQGVYGYTF. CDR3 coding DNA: TGTGCCAGCAGGCTTTGGTCCGCGCAGGGGGTCTATGGCTACACCTTC.

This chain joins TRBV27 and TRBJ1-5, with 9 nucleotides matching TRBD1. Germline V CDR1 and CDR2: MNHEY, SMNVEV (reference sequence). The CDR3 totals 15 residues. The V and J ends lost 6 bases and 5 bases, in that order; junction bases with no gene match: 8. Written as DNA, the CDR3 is TGTGCCAGCAGGCCGGCGACAGGGGGAGATCAGCCCCAGCATTTT. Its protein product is CASRPATGGDQPQHF.

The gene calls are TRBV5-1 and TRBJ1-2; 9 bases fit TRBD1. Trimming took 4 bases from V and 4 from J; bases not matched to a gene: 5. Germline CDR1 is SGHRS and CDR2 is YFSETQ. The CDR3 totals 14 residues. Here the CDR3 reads CASSAGTGLYGYTF. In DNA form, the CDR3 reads TGCGCCAGCAGCGCAGGGACAGGGCTCTATGGCTACACCTTC.